The T cell receptor beta chain under discussion was sequenced for a study of shared clonotypes between healthy human individuals. The V gene's germline CDR1 is MNHEY and CDR2 SMNVEV (reference sequence). The CDR3 extends over 16 amino acids. Between the trimmed V and J ends, which lost 3 bases and 0 bases, there was a span of 13 bases. Evenly divided among several immunoSEQ plates was the genomic DNA of each subset. The table came from immunoSEQ multiplex PCR; TCRdb's copy has only in-frame clones and leaves some out. This sample has 2 million to 2.5 million clones, with under 97% found just once. This clonotype was obtained from a man aged 18 to 29 in good health. The material sequenced was naive CD4+ T cells sorted from blood. Specified subset: CD45RA+ positively selected. This rearrangement joins TRBV27 to TRBJ2-3, with unresolved D. CDR3 sequence reads: CASSFVPLTSTDTQYF. The CDR3 coding sequence is TGTGCCAGCAGTTTCGTCCCTTTAACTAGCACAGATACGCAGTATTTT.